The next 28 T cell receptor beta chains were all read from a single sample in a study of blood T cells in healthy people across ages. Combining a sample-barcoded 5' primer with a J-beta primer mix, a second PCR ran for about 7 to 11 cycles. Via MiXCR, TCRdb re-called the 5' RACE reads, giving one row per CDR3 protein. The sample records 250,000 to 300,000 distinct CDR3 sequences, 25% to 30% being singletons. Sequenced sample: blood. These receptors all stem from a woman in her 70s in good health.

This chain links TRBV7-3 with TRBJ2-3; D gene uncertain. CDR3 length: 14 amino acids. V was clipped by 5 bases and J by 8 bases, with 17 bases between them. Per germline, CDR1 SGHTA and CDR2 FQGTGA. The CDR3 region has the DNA TGTGCCAGCAGCCCTTACCCTGCTTTGCCTACGCAGTATTTT. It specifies CASSPYPALPTQYF.

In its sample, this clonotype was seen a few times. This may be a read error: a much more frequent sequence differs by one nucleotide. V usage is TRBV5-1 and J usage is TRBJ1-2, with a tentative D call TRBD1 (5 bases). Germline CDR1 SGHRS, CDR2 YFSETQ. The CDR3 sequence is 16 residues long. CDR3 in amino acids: CANSIQPGTAAVGYTF. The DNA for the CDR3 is TGCGCCAACAGCATACAGCCCGGGACCGCGGCCGTAGGCTACACCTTC.

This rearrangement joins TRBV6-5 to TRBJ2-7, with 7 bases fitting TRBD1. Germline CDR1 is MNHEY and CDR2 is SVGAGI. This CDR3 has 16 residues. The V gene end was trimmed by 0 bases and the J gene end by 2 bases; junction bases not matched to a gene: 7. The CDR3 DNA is TGTGCCAGCAGTTACTCAAACAGGGGCAGGGCCTACGAGCAGTACTTC. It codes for CASSYSNRGRAYEQYF.

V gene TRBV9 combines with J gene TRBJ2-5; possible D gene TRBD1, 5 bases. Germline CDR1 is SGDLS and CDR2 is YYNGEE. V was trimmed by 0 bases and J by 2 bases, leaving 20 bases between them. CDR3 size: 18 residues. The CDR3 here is CASSVATERGRRQETQYF. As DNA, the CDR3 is TGTGCCAGCAGCGTAGCTACGGAAAGGGGTCGGCGGCAAGAGACCCAGTACTTC.

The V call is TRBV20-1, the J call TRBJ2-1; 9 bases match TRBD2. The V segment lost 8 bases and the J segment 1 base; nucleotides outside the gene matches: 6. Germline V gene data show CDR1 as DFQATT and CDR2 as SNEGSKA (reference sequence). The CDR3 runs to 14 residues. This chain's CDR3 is CSKQRGESYNEQFF. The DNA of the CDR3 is TGCAGTAAACAGCGGGGGGAATCCTACAATGAGCAGTTCTTC.

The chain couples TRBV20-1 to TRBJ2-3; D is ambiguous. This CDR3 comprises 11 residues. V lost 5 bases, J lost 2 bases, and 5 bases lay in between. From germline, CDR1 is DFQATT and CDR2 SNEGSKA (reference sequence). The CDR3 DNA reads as TGCAGTGCTTCGGACACAGATACGCAGTATTTT. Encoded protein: CSASDTDTQYF.

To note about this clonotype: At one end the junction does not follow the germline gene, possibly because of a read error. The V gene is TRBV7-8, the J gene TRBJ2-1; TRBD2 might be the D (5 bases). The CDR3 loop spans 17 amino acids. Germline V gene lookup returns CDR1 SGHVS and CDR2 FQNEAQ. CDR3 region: CAGSLPIRLNPNNEQFF. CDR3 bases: TGTGCCGGCAGCTTACCTATCCGACTAAACCCCAACAATGAGCAGTTCTTC.

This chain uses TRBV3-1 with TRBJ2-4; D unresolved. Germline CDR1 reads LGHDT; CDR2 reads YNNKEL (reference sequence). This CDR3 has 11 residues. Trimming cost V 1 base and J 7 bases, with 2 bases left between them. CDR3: CASSQVNIQYF. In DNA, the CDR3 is TGTGCCAGCAGCCAAGTGAACATTCAGTACTTC.

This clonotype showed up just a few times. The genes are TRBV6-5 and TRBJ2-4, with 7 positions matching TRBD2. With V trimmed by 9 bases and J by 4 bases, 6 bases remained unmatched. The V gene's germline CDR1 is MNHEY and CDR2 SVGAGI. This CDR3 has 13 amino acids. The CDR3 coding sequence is TGTGCCAGTAGGGAGGGACCTAAAAACATTCAGTACTTC. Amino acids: CASREGPKNIQYF.

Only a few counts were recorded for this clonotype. The CDR3 loop reads CATSERSNTEAFF. In DNA, the CDR3 is TGTGCCACCAGTGAACGGTCCAACACTGAAGCTTTCTTT. The J gene is TRBJ1-1, the V gene TRBV24-1; D unclear. The CDR3 is 13 amino acids. V was cut by 4 bases and J by 2 bases, with 7 bases left in between. CDR1 KGHDR and CDR2 SFDVKD come from the germline V gene.

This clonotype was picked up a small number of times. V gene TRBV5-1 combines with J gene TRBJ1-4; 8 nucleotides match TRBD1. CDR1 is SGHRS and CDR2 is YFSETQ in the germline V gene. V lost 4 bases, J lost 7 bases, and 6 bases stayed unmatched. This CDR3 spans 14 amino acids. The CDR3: CASSGQGGAEKLFF. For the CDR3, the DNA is TGCGCCAGCAGCGGACAGGGAGGCGCTGAAAAACTGTTTTTT.

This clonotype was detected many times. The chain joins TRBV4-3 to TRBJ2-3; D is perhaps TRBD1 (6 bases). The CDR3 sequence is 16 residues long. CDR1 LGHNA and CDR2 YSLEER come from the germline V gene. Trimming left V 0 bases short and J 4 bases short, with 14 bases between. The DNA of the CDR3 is TGCGCCAGCAGCCAAGAACAGGGATTTCGTTCAGATACGCAGTATTTT. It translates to CASSQEQGFRSDTQYF.

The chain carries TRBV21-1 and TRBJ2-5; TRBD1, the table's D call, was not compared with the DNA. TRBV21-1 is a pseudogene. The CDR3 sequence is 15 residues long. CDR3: CARARDRLLQETQYF. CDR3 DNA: TGTGCCAGAGCCCGGGACAGACTCCTACAAGAGACCCAGTACTTC.

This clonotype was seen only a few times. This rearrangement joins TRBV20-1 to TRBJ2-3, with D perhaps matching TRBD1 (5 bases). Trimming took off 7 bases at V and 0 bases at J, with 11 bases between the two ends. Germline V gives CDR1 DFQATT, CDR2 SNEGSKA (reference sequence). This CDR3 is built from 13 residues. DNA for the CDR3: TGCAGTGTACAGGCCCCTAGCACAGATACGCAGTATTTT. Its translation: CSVQAPSTDTQYF.

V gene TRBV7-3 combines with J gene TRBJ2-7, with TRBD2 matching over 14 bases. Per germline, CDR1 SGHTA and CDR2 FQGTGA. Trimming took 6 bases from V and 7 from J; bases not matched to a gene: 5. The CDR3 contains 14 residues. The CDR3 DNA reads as TGTGCCAGCAGTTCGGGACTAGCGGGGGAGGAGCAGTACTTC. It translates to CASSSGLAGEEQYF.

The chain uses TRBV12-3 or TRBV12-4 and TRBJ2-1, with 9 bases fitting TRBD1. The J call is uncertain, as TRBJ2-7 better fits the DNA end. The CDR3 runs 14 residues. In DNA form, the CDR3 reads TGTGCCAGCAGCCCTGGGACAGGGTCGGGGGAGCAGTACTTC. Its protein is CASSPGTGSGEQYF.

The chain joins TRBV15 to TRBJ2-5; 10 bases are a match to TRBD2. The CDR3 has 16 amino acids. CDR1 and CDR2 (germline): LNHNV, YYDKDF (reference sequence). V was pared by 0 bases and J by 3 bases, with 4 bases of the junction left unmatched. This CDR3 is CATSREGLAGEETQYF. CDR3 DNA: TGTGCCACCAGCAGAGAAGGGCTAGCGGGAGAAGAGACCCAGTACTTC.

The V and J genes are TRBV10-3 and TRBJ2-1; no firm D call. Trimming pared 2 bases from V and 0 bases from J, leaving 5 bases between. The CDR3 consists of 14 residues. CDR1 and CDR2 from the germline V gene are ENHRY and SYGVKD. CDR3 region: CAISEDSSYNEQFF. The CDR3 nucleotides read TGTGCCATCAGTGAGGACTCCTCCTACAATGAGCAGTTCTTC.

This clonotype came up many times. The CDR3: CSVLQGYQETQYF. Here the CDR3 DNA reads TGCAGCGTTTTACAGGGGTACCAAGAGACCCAGTACTTC. The chain employs TRBV29-1 and TRBJ2-5; the match to TRBD1 covers 7 bases. Germline V gives CDR1 SQVTM, CDR2 ANQGSEA. The CDR3 covers 13 residues. The V and J ends lost 5 bases and 0 bases, in that order; junction bases with no gene match: 3.

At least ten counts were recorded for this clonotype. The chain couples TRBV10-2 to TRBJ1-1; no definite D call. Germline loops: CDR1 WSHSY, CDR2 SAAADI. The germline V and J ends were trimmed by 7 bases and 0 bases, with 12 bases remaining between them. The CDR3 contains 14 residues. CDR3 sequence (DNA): TGCGCCAGCACCCTCGACGGAATGAACACTGAAGCTTTCTTT. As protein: CASTLDGMNTEAFF.

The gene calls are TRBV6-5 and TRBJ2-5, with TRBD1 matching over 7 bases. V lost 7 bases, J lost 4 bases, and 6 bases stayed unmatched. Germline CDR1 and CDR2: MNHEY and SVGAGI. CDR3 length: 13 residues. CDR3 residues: CASKDRAGETQYF. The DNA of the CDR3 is TGTGCCAGCAAAGACAGGGCAGGAGAGACCCAGTACTTC.

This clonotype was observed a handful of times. CDR3 DNA: TGTGCCATCAGTGAGAGCCTTGACGCCGGGGAGCTGTTTTTT. Translation: CAISESLDAGELFF. The rearrangement joins TRBV10-3 to TRBJ2-2; D remains unclear. The ends were cut back, 2 bases at V and 6 bases at J, with 10 bases in the middle. Germline V gene data show CDR1 as ENHRY and CDR2 as SYGVKD. The CDR3 runs to 14 residues.

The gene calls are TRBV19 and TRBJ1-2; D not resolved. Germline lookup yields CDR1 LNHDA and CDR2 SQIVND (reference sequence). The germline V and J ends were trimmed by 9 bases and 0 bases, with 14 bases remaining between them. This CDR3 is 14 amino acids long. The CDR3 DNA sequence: TGTGCCAGCCTCAAGGGAGGGTCTAACTATGGCTACACCTTC. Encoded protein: CASLKGGSNYGYTF.

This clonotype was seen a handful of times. CDR3 region: CASSQEPLLAKNIQYF. CDR3 DNA sequence: TGCGCCAGCAGCCAAGAACCTCTACTAGCCAAAAACATTCAGTACTTC. The chain combines TRBV4-1 with TRBJ2-4; no reliable D call. CDR1 is MGHRA and CDR2 is YSYEKL in the germline V gene. The CDR3 length is 16 residues. Trimming cost V 0 bases and J 0 bases, with 9 bases left between them.

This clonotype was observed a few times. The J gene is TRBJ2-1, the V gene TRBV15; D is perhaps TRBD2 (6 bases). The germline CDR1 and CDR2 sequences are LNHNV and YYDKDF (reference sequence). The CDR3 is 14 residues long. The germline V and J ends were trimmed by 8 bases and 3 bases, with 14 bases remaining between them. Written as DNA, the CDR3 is TGTGCCACCTCTTATCAGCGGGTCTACAATGAGCAGTTCTTC. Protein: CATSYQRVYNEQFF.

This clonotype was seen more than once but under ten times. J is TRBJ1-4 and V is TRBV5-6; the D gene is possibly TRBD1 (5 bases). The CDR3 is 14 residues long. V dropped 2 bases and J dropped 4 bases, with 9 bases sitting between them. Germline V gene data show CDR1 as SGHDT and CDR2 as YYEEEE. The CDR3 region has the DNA TGTGCCAGCAGCTTCCGGGGCCGTAATGAAAAACTGTTTTTT. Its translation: CASSFRGRNEKLFF. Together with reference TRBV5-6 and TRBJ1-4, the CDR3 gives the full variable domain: DAGVTQSPTHLIKTRGQQVTLRCSPKSGHDTVSWYQQALGQGPQFIFQYYEEEERQRGNFPDRFSGHQFPNYSSELNVNALLLGDSALYLCASSFRGRNEKLFFGSGTQLSVL.

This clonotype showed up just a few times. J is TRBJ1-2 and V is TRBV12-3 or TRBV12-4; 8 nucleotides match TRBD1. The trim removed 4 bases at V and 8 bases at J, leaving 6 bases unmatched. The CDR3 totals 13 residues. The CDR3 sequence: CASSYTGGGGYTF. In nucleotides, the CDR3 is TGTGCCAGCAGTTACACAGGGGGAGGCGGCTACACCTTC.

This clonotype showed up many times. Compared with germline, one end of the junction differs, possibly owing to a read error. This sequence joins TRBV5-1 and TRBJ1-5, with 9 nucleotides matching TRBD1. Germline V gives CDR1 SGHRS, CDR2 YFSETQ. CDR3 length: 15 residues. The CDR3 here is CASSFTGGSNQPQHF. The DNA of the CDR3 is TGTGCCAGCAGCTTCACAGGGGGCAGCAATCAGCCCCAGCATTTT.